The T cell receptor (beta chain) described here comes from a study of blood T cells in healthy people across ages. The CDR3 has 13 amino acids. Per the germline V gene, CDR1 is SGHKS and CDR2 is YYEKEE (reference sequence). V was cut by 1 base and J by 8 bases, with 12 bases left in between. Researchers report isolating at least 6.5 million PBMCs per sample. A second PCR of 7 to 11 cycles used a sample-barcoded 5' primer and a J-beta primer mix. TCRdb re-called the 5' RACE reads with MiXCR, one entry per CDR3 protein. Among hundreds of thousands of distinct CDR3 sequences listed, more than 25% were seen once. This clonotype was counted many times.

This sequence joins TRBV5-5 and TRBJ1-2; D might be TRBD1 (6 bases). This clonotype originated in a woman aged 80 or over in good health. Sequencing input: blood. For the CDR3, the DNA is TGTGCCAGCAGCTTGTCGACAGGTTCCGGCTACACCTTC. Translated, it gives CASSLSTGSGYTF.